A single sample is the source of the 13 T cell receptor beta chains below, sequenced in a study of cytomegalovirus exposure and HLA in healthy donors. The PCR employed 60 Vbeta primers together with 13 Jbeta primers. TCRdb's table, derived via immunoSEQ multiplex PCR, lists solely in-frame clones and lacks some. The table lists under 130,000 clones. The material sequenced was PBMCs. All receptors derive from a man between 50 and 59 years old in good health and CMV-seronegative.

The gene calls are TRBV5-1 and TRBJ1-3, with a possible D match to TRBD1 (5 bases). Germline CDR1 SGHRS, CDR2 YFSETQ. V lost 1 base and J 0 bases, leaving 8 bases between the germline ends. There are 15 residues in the CDR3. The CDR3 reads CASSLSDNSGNTIYF. The CDR3 region has the DNA TGCGCCAGCAGCTTGTCGGACAACTCTGGAAACACCATATATTTT.

The rearrangement joins TRBV2 to TRBJ2-1, with 14 bases lining up with TRBD2. Germline V gives CDR1 SNHLY, CDR2 FYNNEI. The CDR3 sequence is 17 residues long. With 6 bases clipped from V and 4 bases from J, the junction kept 8 bases outside the gene matches. CDR3 amino acids: CASRGLAGADFYNEQFF. The DNA of the CDR3 is TGTGCCAGCAGGGGACTAGCGGGGGCCGACTTTTACAATGAGCAGTTCTTC. The full variable domain, rest sourced from reference TRBV2 and TRBJ2-1, is EPEVTQTPSHQVTQMGQEVILRCVPISNHLYFYWYRQILGQKVEFLVSFYNNEISEKSEIFDDQFSVERPDGSNFTLKIRSTKLEDSAMYFCASRGLAGADFYNEQFFGPGTRLTVL.

The chain combines TRBV7-9 with TRBJ1-1; 8 nucleotides agree with TRBD1. Germline V lookup: CDR1 SEHNR, CDR2 FQNEAQ (reference sequence). The CDR3 sequence is 15 residues long. V was clipped by 4 bases and J by 1 base; unmatched bases: 5. The CDR3 reads CASSYSDRANTEAFF. The CDR3 DNA reads as TGTGCCAGCAGCTATTCGGACAGGGCGAACACTGAAGCTTTCTTT.

The chain carries TRBV5-1 and TRBJ1-1; D is unclear. The germline gives CDR1 SGHRS, CDR2 YFSETQ. The CDR3 is 15 residues long. Trimming took off 0 bases at V and 5 bases at J, with 14 bases between the two ends. CDR3 protein: CASSLVDYRGTEAFF. The CDR3 DNA follows: TGCGCCAGCAGCTTGGTTGACTATAGAGGGACTGAAGCTTTCTTT.

This CDR3 reads CATSRGLAGQPQHF. The CDR3, as DNA: TGTGCCACCAGCAGAGGGTTGGCGGGTCAGCCCCAGCATTTT. This chain connects TRBV15 to TRBJ1-5; unclear D gene. Trimming left V 1 base short and J 6 bases short, with 10 bases between. The CDR3 consists of 14 residues. Germline V gives CDR1 LNHNV, CDR2 YYDKDF (reference sequence).

The chain is built from TRBV6-1 and TRBJ1-2; D perhaps matches TRBD1 (5 bases). CDR3 length: 12 amino acids. Trimming took off 8 bases at V and 8 bases at J, with 15 bases between the two ends. Germline V gives CDR1 MNHNS, CDR2 SASEGT. The CDR3 nucleotides read TGTGCCAGCTTACGGTCGACAGCGGGCTACACCTTC. This gives the protein CASLRSTAGYTF.

The V gene is TRBV6-5, the J gene TRBJ2-7, with D unresolved. Germline values: CDR1 MNHEY, CDR2 SVGAGI. V was shortened by 0 bases and J by 6 bases, with 6 bases between the two germline ends. This CDR3 is built from 12 residues. This CDR3 is CASSYSTGEQYF. The CDR3 DNA sequence: TGTGCCAGCAGTTACTCCACCGGCGAGCAGTACTTC.

The rearrangement uses TRBV4-3 and TRBJ1-5; maybe TRBD1 (5 bases). The CDR3 is 15 residues long. Per germline, CDR1 LGHNA and CDR2 YSLEER. Trimming removed 0 bases from V and 5 bases from J, with 11 bases in between. Here the CDR3 reads CASSQDGGWHQPQHF. Written as DNA, the CDR3 is TGCGCCAGCAGCCAAGACGGGGGTTGGCATCAGCCCCAGCATTTT.

The chain combines TRBV7-9 with TRBJ2-7; tentatively, D is TRBD2 (5 bases). Per the germline V gene, CDR1 is SEHNR and CDR2 is FQNEAQ (reference sequence). The CDR3 runs to 14 residues. Between the trimmed V and J ends, which lost 3 bases and 0 bases, there was a span of 9 bases. This CDR3 is CASSFTSSSYEQYF. CDR3 DNA: TGTGCCAGCAGCTTCACTAGTAGCTCCTACGAGCAGTACTTC.

The chain combines TRBV12-5 with TRBJ1-4, with 8 bases aligning to TRBD1. V lost 4 bases, J lost 7 bases, and 2 bases stayed unmatched. Germline CDR1 is LGHNT and CDR2 is FRNRAP. The CDR3 covers 13 residues. CDR3 protein: CASGYTGGEKLFF. CDR3 nucleotides: TGTGCTAGTGGTTATACAGGGGGTGAAAAACTGTTTTTT.

The V gene is TRBV18, the J gene TRBJ2-1; 10 positions agree with TRBD2. The V gene end was trimmed by 6 bases and the J gene end by 5 bases; junction bases not matched to a gene: 1. This CDR3 region has 13 residues. Germline assignment: CDR1 KGHSH and CDR2 LQKENI. CDR3 loop: CASSLAGDNEQFF. CDR3 DNA sequence: TGTGCCAGCTCCCTAGCGGGGGACAATGAGCAGTTCTTC.

The rearrangement links TRBV4-3 to TRBJ1-2; D is uncertain. CDR3 length: 12 amino acids. Germline V gene lookup returns CDR1 LGHNA and CDR2 YSLEER. The V and J ends lost 0 bases and 5 bases respectively, with 4 bases between them. CDR3 DNA sequence: TGCGCCAGCAGCCAAGATACTTATGGCTACACCTTC. As protein: CASSQDTYGYTF.

The chain uses TRBV5-4 and TRBJ1-1; 10 bases fit TRBD1. The V gene's germline CDR1 is SGHNT and CDR2 YYREEE (reference sequence). V trimming: 4 bases; J trimming: 4 bases; junction bases outside the gene matches: 4. The CDR3 sequence is 14 residues long. CDR3 loop: CASSAGQGVTEAFF. For the CDR3, the DNA is TGTGCCAGCAGCGCTGGACAGGGGGTCACTGAAGCTTTCTTT. Filled out from reference TRBV5-4 and TRBJ1-1, the complete variable domain reads ETGVTQSPTHLIKTRGQQVTLRCSSQSGHNTVSWYQQALGQGPQFIFQYYREEENGRGNFPPRFSGLQFPNYSSELNVNALELDDSALYLCASSAGQGVTEAFFGQGTRLTVV.